This T cell receptor (beta chain) comes out of a study of post-analysis software for immune sequencing data. The overall study: Progressive-relapsing, secondary progressive and relapsing-remitting multiple sclerosis were among the disease courses included.

The germline V gene has CDR1 SGHDT and CDR2 YYEEEE. The V end lost 3 bases, the J end lost 5 bases, and 9 bases lay between the germline ends. The CDR3 contains 13 residues. Unique molecular identifiers were present in the TCR beta cDNA libraries. TCRdb recomputed calls from the PCR reads with MiXCR, one row per CDR3 protein. Of about half a million distinct CDR3 sequences detected, roughly 45% appear once; the ten largest clones hold around 10%. General study results and limits: Patients carried 5 or 6 TRBV segments more frequently than controls did, and TRBV5-6, TRBV5-1 and TRBV20-1 were among them.

About this clonotype: Its antigen is unknown.

This chain uses TRBV5-6 with TRBJ1-5, with D unresolved. Sequencing was done on a sample of blood. The clonotype originates from a girl aged 10 to 17 with multiple sclerosis. The CDR3 nucleotides read TGTGCCAGCAGCTCCGGACGGTATCAGCCCCAGCATTTT. Amino acids: CASSSGRYQPQHF.